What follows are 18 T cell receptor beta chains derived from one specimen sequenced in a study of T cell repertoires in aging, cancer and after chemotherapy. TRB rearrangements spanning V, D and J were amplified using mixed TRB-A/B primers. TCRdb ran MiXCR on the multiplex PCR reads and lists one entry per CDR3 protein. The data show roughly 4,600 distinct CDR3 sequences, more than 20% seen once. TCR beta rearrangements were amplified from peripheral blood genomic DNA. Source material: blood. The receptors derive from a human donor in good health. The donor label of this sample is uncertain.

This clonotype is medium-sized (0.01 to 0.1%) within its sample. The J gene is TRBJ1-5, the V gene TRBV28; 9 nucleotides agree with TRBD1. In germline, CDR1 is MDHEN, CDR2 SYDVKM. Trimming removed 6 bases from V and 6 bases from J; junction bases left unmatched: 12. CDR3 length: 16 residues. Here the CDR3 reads CASSHSTGGRGQPQHF. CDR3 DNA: TGTGCCAGCAGCCACTCAACAGGGGGCCGGGGTCAGCCCCAGCATTTT.

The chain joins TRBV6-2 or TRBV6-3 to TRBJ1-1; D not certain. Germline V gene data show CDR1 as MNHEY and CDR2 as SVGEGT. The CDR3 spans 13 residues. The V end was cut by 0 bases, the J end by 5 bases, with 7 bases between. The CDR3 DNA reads TGTGCCAGCAGTTACTCGCGTGGGACTGAAGCTTTCTTT. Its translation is CASSYSRGTEAFF.

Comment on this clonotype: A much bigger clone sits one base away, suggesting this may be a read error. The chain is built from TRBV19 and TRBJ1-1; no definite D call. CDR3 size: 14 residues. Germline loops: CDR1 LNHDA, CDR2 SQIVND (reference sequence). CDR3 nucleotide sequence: TGTGCCAGTAGTTTACTCGGAACAGACACTAAAGCTTTCTTT. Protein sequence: CASSLLGTDTKAFF. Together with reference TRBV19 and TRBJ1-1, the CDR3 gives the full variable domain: DGGITQSPKYLFRKEGQNVTLSCEQNLNHDAMYWYRQDPGQGLRLIYYSQIVNDFQKGDIAEGYSVSREKKESFPLTVTSAQKNPTAFYLCASSLLGTDTKAFFGQGTRLTVV.

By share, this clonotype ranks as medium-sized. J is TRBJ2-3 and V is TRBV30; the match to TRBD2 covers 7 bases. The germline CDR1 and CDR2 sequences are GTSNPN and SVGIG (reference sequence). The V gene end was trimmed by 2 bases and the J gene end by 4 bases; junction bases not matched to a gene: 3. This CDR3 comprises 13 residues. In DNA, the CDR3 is TGTGCCTGGAGTTACGCGGGGGCAGATACGCAGTATTTT. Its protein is CAWSYAGADTQYF.

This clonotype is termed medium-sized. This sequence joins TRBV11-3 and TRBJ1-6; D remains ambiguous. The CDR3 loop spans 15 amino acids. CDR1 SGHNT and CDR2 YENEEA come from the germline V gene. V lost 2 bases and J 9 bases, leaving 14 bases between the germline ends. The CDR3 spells CASSLRSPSVSPLHF. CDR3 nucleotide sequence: TGTGCCAGCAGCTTACGGTCGCCGAGTGTTTCACCCCTCCACTTT.

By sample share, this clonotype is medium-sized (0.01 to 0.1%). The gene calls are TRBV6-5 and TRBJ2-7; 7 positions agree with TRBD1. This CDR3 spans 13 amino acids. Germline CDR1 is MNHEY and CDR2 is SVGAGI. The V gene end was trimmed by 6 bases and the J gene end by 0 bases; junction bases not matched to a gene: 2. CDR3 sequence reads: CASSGTVSYEQYF. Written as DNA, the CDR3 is TGTGCCAGCAGCGGGACAGTCTCCTACGAGCAGTACTTC.

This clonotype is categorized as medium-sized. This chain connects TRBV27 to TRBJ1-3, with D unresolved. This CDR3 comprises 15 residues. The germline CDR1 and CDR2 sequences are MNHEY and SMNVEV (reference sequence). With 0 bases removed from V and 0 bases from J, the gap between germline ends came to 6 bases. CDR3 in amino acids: CASSLSRSSGNTIYF. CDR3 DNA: TGTGCCAGCAGTTTATCCCGGAGCTCTGGAAACACCATATATTTT.

CDR3 nucleotides: TGCAGCGGACAGGGTCCGAGGGAGCAGTACTTC. Amino acids: CSGQGPREQYF. J is TRBJ2-7 and V is TRBV29-1; 7 bases are a match to TRBD1. The CDR3 loop spans 11 amino acids. In germline, CDR1 is SQVTM, CDR2 ANQGSEA. J gave up 7 bases and V 7 bases, and 7 bases lay outside the gene matches.

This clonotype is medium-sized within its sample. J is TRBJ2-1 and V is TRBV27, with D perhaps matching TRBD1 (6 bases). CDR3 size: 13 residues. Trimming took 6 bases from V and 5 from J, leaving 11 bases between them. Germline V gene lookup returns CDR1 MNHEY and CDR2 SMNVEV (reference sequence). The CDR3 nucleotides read TGTGCCAGCAGCAGGGGATACCACAATGAGCAGTTCTTC. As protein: CASSRGYHNEQFF.

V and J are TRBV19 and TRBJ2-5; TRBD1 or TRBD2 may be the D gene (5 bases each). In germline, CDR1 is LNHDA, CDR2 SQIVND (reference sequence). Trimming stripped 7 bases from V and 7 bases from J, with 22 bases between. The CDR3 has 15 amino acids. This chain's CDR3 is CASTLPGPPPGTQYF. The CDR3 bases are TGTGCCAGTACCCTTCCGGGACCTCCGCCGGGGACCCAGTACTTC.

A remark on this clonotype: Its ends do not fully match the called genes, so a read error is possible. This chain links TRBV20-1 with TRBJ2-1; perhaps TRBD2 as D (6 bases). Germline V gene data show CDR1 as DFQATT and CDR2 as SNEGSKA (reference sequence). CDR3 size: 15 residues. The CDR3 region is CSSSVFRGSYNEQFF. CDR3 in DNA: TGCAGTTCTAGCGTATTCCGCGGATCCTACAATGAGCAGTTCTTC.

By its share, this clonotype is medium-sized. CDR3: CAWSSPGPLTYGYTF. CDR3 in DNA: TGTGCCTGGAGTTCCCCGGGCCCCCTGACTTATGGCTACACCTTC. The V gene is TRBV30, the J gene TRBJ1-2; D gene unclear. The V and J ends lost 2 bases and 5 bases respectively, with 18 bases between them. Per the germline V gene, CDR1 is GTSNPN and CDR2 is SVGIG (reference sequence). CDR3 length equals 15 residues.

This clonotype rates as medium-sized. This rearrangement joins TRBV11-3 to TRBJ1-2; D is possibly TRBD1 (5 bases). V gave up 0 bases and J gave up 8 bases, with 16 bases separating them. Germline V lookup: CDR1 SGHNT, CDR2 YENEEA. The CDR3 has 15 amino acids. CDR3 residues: CASSLEGEQVYGYTF. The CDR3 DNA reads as TGTGCCAGCAGCTTAGAAGGGGAGCAGGTCTACGGCTACACCTTC.

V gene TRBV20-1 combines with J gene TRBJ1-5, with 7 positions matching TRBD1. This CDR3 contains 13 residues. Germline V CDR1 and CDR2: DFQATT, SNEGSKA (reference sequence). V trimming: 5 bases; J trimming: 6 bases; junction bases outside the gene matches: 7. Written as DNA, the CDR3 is TGCAGTGCTCATAACAGGGGTTTTCAGCCCCAGCATTTT. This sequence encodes CSAHNRGFQPQHF.

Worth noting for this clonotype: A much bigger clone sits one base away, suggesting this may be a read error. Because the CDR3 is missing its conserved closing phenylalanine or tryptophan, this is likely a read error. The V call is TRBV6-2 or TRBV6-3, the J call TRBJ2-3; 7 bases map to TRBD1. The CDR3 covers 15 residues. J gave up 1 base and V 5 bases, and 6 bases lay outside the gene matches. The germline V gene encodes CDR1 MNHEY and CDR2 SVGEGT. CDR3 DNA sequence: TGTGCCAGCAGTGAACAGGGGTCGGGCACAGATACGCAGTATATT. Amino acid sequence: CASSEQGSGTDTQYI.

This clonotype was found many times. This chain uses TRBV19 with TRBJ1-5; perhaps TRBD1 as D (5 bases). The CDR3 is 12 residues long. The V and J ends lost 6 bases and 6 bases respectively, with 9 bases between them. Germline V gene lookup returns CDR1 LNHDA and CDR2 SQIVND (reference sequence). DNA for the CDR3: TGTGCCAGTAGCTTAGGGACTCAGCCCCAGCATTTT. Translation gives CASSLGTQPQHF.

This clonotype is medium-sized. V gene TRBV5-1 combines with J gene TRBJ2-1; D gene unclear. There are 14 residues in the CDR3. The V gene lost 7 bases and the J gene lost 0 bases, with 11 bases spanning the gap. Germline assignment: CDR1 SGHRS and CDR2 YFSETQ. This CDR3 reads CASGMGNSYNEQFF. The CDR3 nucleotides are TGCGCCAGCGGGATGGGGAACTCCTACAATGAGCAGTTCTTC.

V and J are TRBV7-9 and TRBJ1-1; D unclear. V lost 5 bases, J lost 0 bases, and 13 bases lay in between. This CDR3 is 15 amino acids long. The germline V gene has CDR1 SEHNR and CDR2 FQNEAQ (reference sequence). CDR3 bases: TGTGCCAGCAGCCCCTATAAGGGAGTGAACACTGAAGCTTTCTTT. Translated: CASSPYKGVNTEAFF.